These T cell receptor beta chains were read from a single sample in a study of blood T cell repertoires in COVID-19. Using immunoSEQ multiplex PCR, the repertoire was profiled, and TCRdb retains in-frame clones only, with some absent. The sample holds about 350,000 clones, roughly 87% seen once. The sample taken for sequencing was PBMCs or T cells enriched from blood (not recorded which). These receptors were obtained from a woman aged 25-40 years who had recovered from COVID-19. Each CDR3 is given without its conserved first and last residue. Size is stated for part of the rows, as once, few or many counts, or as a class when the clone is expanded.

clone size	V gene	J gene	CDR3 protein
once	TRBV5-1	TRBJ1-1	ASSLESMNTEAF
.	TRBV28	TRBJ2-7	ASSWDRSSYEQY
.	TRBV27	TRBJ2-3	ASSLSSGTTDTQY
.	TRBV7-9	TRBJ1-4	ASSFIQGPPDEKLF
.	TRBV29-1	TRBJ2-1	SKREGSYNEQF
.	TRBV21-1	TRBJ2-5	ASSPYSFDQETQY
.	TRBV5-1	TRBJ2-4	ASSSGTPQNIQY
.	TRBV18	TRBJ2-7	ASSSAGTSGIEQY
.	TRBV10-3	TRBJ2-7	AIRDREAYEQY
once	TRBV6-4	TRBJ1-2	ASSRDRGYGYT
.	TRBV7-2	TRBJ2-1	ASRTMWDSDNEQF
.	TRBV2	TRBJ2-3	ASSVERADTQY
once	TRBV18	TRBJ2-7	ASSPGQEGHEQY
.	TRBV2	TRBJ2-7	ASSRDKYYEQY
.	TRBV3-1/TRBV3-2	TRBJ2-7	ASSQEGQGSSYEQY
.	TRBV6-5	TRBJ2-7	ASSYFAGPTYEQY
.	TRBV19	TRBJ2-3	ASSIRGSTGDTQY
.	TRBV10-3	TRBJ2-7	AIQPGSSSYEQY
.	TRBV6-5	TRBJ2-5	ASSGTYQETQY
once	TRBV28	TRBJ1-2	ASTPGQGQAYGYT
.	TRBV12-5	TRBJ1-2	ASGSSPGQGKNYGYT
once	TRBV7-8	TRBJ1-1	ASSEGTGHMNTEAF
.	TRBV12-3/TRBV12-4	TRBJ1-1	ASSFVRDTEAF
.	TRBV30	TRBJ2-1	AWSVRQGEQF
few	TRBV28	TRBJ2-1	ASSRGLGSSYNEQF
.	TRBV2	TRBJ1-1	ASSEAGAREAF
.	TRBV28	TRBJ2-7	ASSEPGHSYEQY
.	TRBV7-2	TRBJ1-4	ASSPGRGGEKLF
.	TRBV27	TRBJ1-1	ASSPDGQPNTEAF
.	TRBV27	TRBJ1-1	ASSQGGARAF
.	TRBV5-5	TRBJ2-4	ASSLERTRNIQY
.	TRBV5-4	TRBJ1-2	ASSFGQGGYGYT
.	TRBV3-1/TRBV3-2	TRBJ2-1	ASSPTVTTYNEQF
once	TRBV7-3	TRBJ2-3	ASSLSPGLAGGGREGGTQY
.	TRBV23-1	TRBJ1-4	ASSLSREDEKLF
.	TRBV2	TRBJ2-3	ASTSGGRGTDTQY
.	TRBV4-2	TRBJ1-6	ASSPLTGSHNSPLH
.	TRBV19	TRBJ1-5	ARRQNFTIYQPQH
.	TRBV7-2	TRBJ1-5	ASSLRPFRGNQPQH
.	TRBV7-9	TRBJ1-1	ASSFSAANTEAF
.	TRBV3-1/TRBV3-2	TRBJ2-6	ASSHEQGAGANVLT
once	TRBV6-5	TRBJ2-7	ASSYTGGPLEQY
.	TRBV20-1	TRBJ2-7	SASPGGFYEQY
.	TRBV19	TRBJ1-1	ASSRDGFGAGNTEAF
.	TRBV6-1	TRBJ1-4	ASSEGQGWEKLF
.	TRBV28	TRBJ1-2	ASSRAGQVLIGYT
.	TRBV27	TRBJ2-1	ASSSYEGAGWNEQF
.	TRBV5-3	TRBJ1-4	ARSHRRGHDEKLF
few	TRBV18	TRBJ1-2	ASSPPAGGYGYT
.	TRBV5-5	TRBJ1-1	ASRIPPGQGLTEAF
.	TRBV5-1	TRBJ1-1	ASSLRTLNTEAF
.	TRBV5-1	TRBJ1-6	ASSVGDRGPDSPLH